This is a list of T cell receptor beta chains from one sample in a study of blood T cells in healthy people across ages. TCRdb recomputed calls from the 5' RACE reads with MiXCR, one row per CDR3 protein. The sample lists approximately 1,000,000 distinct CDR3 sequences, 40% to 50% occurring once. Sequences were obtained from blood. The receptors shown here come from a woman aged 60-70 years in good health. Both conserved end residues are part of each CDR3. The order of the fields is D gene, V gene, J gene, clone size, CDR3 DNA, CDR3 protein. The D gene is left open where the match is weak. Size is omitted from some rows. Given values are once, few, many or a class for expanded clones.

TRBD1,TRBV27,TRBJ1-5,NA,TGTGCCAGCAGTTTATACGGGACAGGAGCCATGCGGAGCAATCAGCCCCAGCATTTT,CASSLYGTGAMRSNQPQHF
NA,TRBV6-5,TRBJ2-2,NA,TGTGCCAGCAGGGAGAGGGGCACCGGGGAGCTGTTTTTT,CASRERGTGELFF
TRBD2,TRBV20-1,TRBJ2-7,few,TGCAGTGCTGGGACTAGCGGGAGTCGCGAGCAGTACTTC,CSAGTSGSREQYF
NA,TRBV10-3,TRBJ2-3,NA,TGTGCCATCAGATGGGGCGGGGGCACAGATACGCAGTATTTT,CAIRWGGGTDTQYF
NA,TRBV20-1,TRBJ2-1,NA,TGCAGTGCTGTAGCGGACTCCTACAATGAGCAGTTCTTC,CSAVADSYNEQFF
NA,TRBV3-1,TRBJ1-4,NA,TGTGCCAGCCGGGCCGTGAATGAAAAACTGTTTTTT,CASRAVNEKLFF
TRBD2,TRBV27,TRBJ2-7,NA,TGTGCCAGCGTGCCTAGCGGGATACCCTACGAGCAGTACTTC,CASVPSGIPYEQYF
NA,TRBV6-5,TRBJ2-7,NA,TGTGCCAGCAGCCCCCGGAGTACAGGTCGGGGGCAGTACTTC,CASSPRSTGRGQYF
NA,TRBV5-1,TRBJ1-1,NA,TGCGCCAGCAGCTTTGAGTCTCTGGGCCACACTGAAGCTTTCTTT,CASSFESLGHTEAFF
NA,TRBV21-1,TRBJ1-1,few,TGTGCCAGCAGCAAAGTAATCGGTACAGGAGGAAACACTGAAGCTTTCTTT,CASSKVIGTGGNTEAFF
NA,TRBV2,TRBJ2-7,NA,TGTGCCAGCAGTTACTGGGCGTACGAGCAGTACTTC,CASSYWAYEQYF
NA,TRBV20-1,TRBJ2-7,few,TGCAGTGCTGACTCAGGGGCCGGCTCCTACGAGCAGTACTTC,CSADSGAGSYEQYF
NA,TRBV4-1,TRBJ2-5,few,TGCGCCAGCAGCCCTCCACTGCGGGAGACCCAGTACTTC,CASSPPLRETQYF
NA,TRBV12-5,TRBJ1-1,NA,TGTGCTAGTGGTTTGGTAAAGGGTAAAGCTTTCTTT,CASGLVKGKAFF
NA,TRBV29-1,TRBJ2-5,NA,TGCAGCGTTGGCTGGTCGTGGGGTAGAAATGAGCAGTACTTC,CSVGWSWGRNEQYF
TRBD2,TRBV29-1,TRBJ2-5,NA,TGCAGCGTGGTGACGATGGGGTTAACGGGACTAGCGGGAGGGGAGACCCAGTACTTC,CSVVTMGLTGLAGGETQYF
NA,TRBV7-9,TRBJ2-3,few,TGTGCCAGCAGCTTACCCCCCACAGCCCTAACCAGCACAGATACGCAGTATTTT,CASSLPPTALTSTDTQYF
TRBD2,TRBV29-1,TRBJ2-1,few,TGCAGCACTCGACTAGCGGGGTACAATGAGCAGTTCTTC,CSTRLAGYNEQFF
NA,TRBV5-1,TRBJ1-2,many,TGCGCCAGCAGTGACAAAATCGACTATGGCTACACCTTC,CASSDKIDYGYTF
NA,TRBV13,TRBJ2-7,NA,TGTGCCAGCAGCCGGACAGCGGAAAGCTCCTACGAGCAGTACTTC,CASSRTAESSYEQYF
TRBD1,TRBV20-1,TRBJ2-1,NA,TGCAGTGCTAGTGTTTATCAGGGACAGTACAATGAGCAGTTCTTC,CSASVYQGQYNEQFF
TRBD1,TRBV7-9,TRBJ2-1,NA,TGTGCCAGCACCTCCCCCGGGACAGGTTCCTACAATGAGCAGTTCTTC,CASTSPGTGSYNEQFF
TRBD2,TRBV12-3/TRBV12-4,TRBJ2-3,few,TGTGCCAGCAGTTTGACTAGCGGGAGGGCTAGCACAGATACGCAGTATTTT,CASSLTSGRASTDTQYF
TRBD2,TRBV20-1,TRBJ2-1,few,TGCAGTGCTGACCGAGTGGGAGGGGATGAGCAGTTCTTC,CSADRVGGDEQFF
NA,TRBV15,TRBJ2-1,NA,TGTGCCACCAGCAGAGCCTATATAAATGAGCAGTTCTTC,CATSRAYINEQFF
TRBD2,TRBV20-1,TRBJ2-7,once,TGCAGTGCCCTGCAACTAGCGGGAACCCACGAGCAGTACTTC,CSALQLAGTHEQYF
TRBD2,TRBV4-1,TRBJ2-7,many,TGCGCCAGCAGCCAAGTCCTAGCGGGAGGTAACGAGCAGTACTTC,CASSQVLAGGNEQYF
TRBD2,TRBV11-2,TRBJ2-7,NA,TGTGCCAGCACTAGCGGGAGCGTTTCCGAGCAGTACTTC,CASTSGSVSEQYF
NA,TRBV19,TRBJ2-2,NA,TGTGCCAGTAATGCCGCCGGGGAGCTGTTTTTT,CASNAAGELFF
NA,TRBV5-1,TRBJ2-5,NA,TGCGCCAGCAGCTTGACACTAGGCGGTGGGACCCAGTACTTC,CASSLTLGGGTQYF
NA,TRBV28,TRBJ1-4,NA,TGTGCCAGCAGTGTAACGGACGGGAGGGGAAAACTGTTTTTT,CASSVTDGRGKLFF
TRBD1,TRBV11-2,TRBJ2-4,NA,TGTGCCAGCAGCGCCCGGACAGGCCCTACAGCCAAAAACATTCAGTACTTC,CASSARTGPTAKNIQYF
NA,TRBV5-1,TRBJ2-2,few,TGCGCCAGCAGCGGGGGGACAGTGGCCGGGGAGCTGTTTTTT,CASSGGTVAGELFF
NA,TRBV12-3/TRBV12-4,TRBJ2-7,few,TGTGCCAGCAGTCCCCCTAGGGTACCCTACGAGCAGTACTTC,CASSPPRVPYEQYF
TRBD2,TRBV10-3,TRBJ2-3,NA,TGTGCCATCACGAAAGAGACTAGCGGGAGAACAGATACGCAGTATTTT,CAITKETSGRTDTQYF
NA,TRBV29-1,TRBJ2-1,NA,TGCAGCGTTCAGGACGGGAGCAATGAGCAGTTCTTC,CSVQDGSNEQFF
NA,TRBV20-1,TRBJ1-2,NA,TGCAGTGCTAGAGATTGGTTTAGGGGAAGTTCTGGCTACACCTTC,CSARDWFRGSSGYTF
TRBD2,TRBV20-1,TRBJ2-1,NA,TGCAGTGCTGGAGGCACCGGGGGGGCCAATGAGCAGTTCTTC,CSAGGTGGANEQFF
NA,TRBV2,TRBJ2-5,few,TGTGCCAGCAGTGAAGAACTAGCTTATCAAGAGACCCAGTACTTC,CASSEELAYQETQYF
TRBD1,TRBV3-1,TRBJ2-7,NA,TGTGCCAGCAGCCGCACTGCGGGACAGGGGGCTAACGAGCAGTACTTC,CASSRTAGQGANEQYF
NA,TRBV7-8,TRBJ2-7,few,TGTGCCAGCAGCACCACCGGGGGAAGAACCTCCTACGAGCAGTACTTC,CASSTTGGRTSYEQYF
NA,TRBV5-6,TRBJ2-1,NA,TGTGCCAGCAGCTATTCCAGGGTAACCTACAATGAGCAGTTCTTC,CASSYSRVTYNEQFF
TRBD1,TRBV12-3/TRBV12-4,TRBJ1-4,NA,TGTGCCAGCAGCAAGAGGACAGGCGACGCCCGCGAAAAACTGTTTTTT,CASSKRTGDAREKLFF
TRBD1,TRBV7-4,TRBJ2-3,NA,TGTGCCAGCAGCTACGGGGGACAGGGATTTGCTAGCGCCAGCACAGATACGCAGTATTTT,CASSYGGQGFASASTDTQYF
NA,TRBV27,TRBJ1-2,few,TGTGCCAGCAGTATAACCTCCAGCTATGGCTACACCTTC,CASSITSSYGYTF
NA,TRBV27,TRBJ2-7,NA,TGTGCCAGCAGTTTATCGAGACAGGCGCTGAGCGAGCAGTACTTC,CASSLSRQALSEQYF
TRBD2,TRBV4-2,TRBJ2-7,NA,TGTGCCGGCAGCCAAGTAGCGGGAGTGGGGGGTTACGAGCAGTACTTC,CAGSQVAGVGGYEQYF
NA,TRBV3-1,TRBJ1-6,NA,TGTGCCAGCAGCCAAGAGCCCGGTTCACCCCTCCACTTT,CASSQEPGSPLHF
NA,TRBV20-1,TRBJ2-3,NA,TGCAGTGCTGGTCACAGGGCAGATACGCAGTATTTT,CSAGHRADTQYF
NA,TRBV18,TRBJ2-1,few,TGTGCCAGCTCACCACCTTGGGTAGCTAATGAGCAGTTCTTC,CASSPPWVANEQFF
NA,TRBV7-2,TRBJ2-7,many,TGTGCCAGCAGCATGGGGACCTACGAGCAGTACTTC,CASSMGTYEQYF
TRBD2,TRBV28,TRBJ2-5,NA,TGTGCCAGCAATATGCTAGCGGTACAAGAGACCCAGTACTTC,CASNMLAVQETQYF
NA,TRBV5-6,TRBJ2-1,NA,TGTGCCAGCAGCAGGTACGACTTATACAATGAGCAGTTCTTC,CASSRYDLYNEQFF
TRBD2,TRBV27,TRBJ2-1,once,TGTGCCAGCAGTTTCTCTCGGACTAGCGGGAGTTACAATGAGCAGTTCTTC,CASSFSRTSGSYNEQFF
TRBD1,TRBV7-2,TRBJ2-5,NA,TGTGCCAGCAGCATGGGACAGGGGGCGAGGGAGACCCAGTACTTC,CASSMGQGARETQYF
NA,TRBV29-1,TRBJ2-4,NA,TGCAGCGTTGAAGATGAACAGATTGAGCAGTACTTC,CSVEDEQIEQYF
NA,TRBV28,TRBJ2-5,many,TGTGCCAGCAGTTTCAGAGCCCAAGAGACCCAGTACTTC,CASSFRAQETQYF
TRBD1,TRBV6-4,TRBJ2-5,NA,TGTGCCAGCAGTGACGGAGACAGGGAAGGAGAGACCCAGTACTTC,CASSDGDREGETQYF